This TCR beta chain was recovered during a study of cytomegalovirus exposure and HLA in healthy donors. Overall study results and limits: Later genetic work tied a missense DCLRE1C variant to beta-chain V and J trimming.

Primers: 60 Vbeta forward and 13 Jbeta reverse. Libraries were prepared by immunoSEQ multiplex PCR; TCRdb keeps only in-frame clonotypes and omits some of them. The sample records under 200,000 clones, 9.5% to 15% being singletons. This clone was recorded a few times. The antigen is undetermined. CDR1 SGHTS and CDR2 YDEGEE come from the germline V gene. With V trimmed by 0 bases and J by 4 bases, 4 bases remained unmatched. The CDR3 length is 15 residues. Material: PBMCs. This rearrangement joins TRBV5-8 to TRBJ2-1; 7 nucleotides align to TRBD1. The receptor was isolated from a man between 50 and 59 years old in good health and CMV-seropositive. The DNA of the CDR3 is TGTGCCAGCAGCTTGGGAACAGGGGCTTACAATGAGCAGTTCTTC. It translates to CASSLGTGAYNEQFF. Full variable domain (remainder filled in from reference TRBV5-8 and TRBJ2-1): EAGVTQSPTHLIKTRGQQATLRCSPISGHTSVYWYQQALGLGLQFLLWYDEGEERNRGNFPPRFSGRQFPNYSSELNVNALELEDSALYLCASSLGTGAYNEQFFGPGTRLTVL.